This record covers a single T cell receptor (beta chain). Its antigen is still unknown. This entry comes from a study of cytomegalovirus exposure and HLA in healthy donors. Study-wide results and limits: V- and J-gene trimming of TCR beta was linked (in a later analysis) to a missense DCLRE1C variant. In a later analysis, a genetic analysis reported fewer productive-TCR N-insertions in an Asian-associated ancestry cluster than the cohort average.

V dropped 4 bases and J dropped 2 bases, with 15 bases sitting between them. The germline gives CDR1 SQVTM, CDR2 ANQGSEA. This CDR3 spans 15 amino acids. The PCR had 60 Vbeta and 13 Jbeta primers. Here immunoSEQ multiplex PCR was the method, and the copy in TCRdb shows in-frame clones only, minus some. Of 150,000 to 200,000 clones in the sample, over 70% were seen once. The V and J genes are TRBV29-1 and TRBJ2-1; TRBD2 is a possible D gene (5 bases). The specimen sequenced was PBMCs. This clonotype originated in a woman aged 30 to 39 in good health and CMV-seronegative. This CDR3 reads CSVAASGRPYNEQFF. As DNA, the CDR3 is TGCAGCGTTGCCGCAAGCGGTCGACCCTACAATGAGCAGTTCTTC.